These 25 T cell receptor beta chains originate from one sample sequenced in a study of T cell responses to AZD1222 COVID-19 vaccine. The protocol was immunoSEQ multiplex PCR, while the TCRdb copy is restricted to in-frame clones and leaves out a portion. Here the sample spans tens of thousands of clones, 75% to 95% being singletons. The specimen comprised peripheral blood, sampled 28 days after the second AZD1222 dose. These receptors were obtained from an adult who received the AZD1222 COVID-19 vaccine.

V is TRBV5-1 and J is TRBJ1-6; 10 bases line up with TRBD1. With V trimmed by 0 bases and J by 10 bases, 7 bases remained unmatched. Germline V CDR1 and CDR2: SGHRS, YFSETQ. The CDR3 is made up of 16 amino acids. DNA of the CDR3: TGCGCCAGCAGCTTGGACGGGACAGGGGTTCGGTCACCCCTCCACTTT. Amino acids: CASSLDGTGVRSPLHF.

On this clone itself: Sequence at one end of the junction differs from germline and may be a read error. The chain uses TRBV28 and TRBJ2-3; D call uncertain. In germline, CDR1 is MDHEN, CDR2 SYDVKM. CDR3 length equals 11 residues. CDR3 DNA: TGTGCCGGCAGTTCCGGCCCTACCCGGTATTTT. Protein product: CAGSSGPTRYF.

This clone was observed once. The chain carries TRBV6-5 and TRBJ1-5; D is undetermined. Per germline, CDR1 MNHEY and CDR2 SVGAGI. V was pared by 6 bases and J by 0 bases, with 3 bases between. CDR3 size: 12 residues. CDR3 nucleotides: TGTGCCAGCAGGGATAGCAATCAGCCCCAGCATTTT. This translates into CASRDSNQPQHF.

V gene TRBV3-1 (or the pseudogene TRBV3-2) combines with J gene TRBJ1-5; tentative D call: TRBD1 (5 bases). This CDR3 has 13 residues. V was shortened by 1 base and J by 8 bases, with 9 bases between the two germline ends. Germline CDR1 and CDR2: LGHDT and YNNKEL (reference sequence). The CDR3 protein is CASSQGTKEPQHF. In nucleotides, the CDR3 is TGTGCCAGCAGCCAAGGGACAAAGGAGCCCCAGCATTTT.

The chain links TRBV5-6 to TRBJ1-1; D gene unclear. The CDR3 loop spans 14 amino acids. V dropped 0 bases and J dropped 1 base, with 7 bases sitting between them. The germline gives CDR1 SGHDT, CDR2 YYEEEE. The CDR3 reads CASSLGAKNTEAFF. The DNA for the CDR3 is TGTGCCAGCAGCTTGGGGGCCAAGAACACTGAAGCTTTCTTT. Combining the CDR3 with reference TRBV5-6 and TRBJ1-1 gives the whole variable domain DAGVTQSPTHLIKTRGQQVTLRCSPKSGHDTVSWYQQALGQGPQFIFQYYEEEERQRGNFPDRFSGHQFPNYSSELNVNALLLGDSALYLCASSLGAKNTEAFFGQGTRLTVV.

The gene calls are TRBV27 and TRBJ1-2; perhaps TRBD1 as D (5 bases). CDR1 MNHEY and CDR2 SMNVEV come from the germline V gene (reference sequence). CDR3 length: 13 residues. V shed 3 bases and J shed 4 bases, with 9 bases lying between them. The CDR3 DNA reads TGTGCCAGCAGTTTCAGGGTGGGCTATGGCTACACCTTC. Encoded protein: CASSFRVGYGYTF.

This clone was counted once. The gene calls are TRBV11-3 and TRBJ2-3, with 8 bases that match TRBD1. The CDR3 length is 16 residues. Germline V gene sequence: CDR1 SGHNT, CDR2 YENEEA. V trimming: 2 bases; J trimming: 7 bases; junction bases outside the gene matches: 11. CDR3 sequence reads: CASSLSPGQGRHTQYF. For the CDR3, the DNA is TGTGCCAGCAGCTTAAGTCCAGGACAGGGCCGGCATACGCAGTATTTT.

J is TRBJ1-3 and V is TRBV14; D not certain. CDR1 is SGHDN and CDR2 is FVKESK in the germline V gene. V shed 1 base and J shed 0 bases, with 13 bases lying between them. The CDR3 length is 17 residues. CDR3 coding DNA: TGTGCCAGCAGCCAAGGTTTAGGAGGGTCCTCTGGAAACACCATATATTTT. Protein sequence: CASSQGLGGSSGNTIYF.

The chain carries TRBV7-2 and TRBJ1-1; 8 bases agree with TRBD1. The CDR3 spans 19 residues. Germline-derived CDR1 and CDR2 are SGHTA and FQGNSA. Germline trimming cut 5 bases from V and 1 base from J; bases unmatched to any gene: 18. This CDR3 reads CASSRDLGTGSHRNTEAFF. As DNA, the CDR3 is TGTGCCAGCAGCCGCGACCTCGGGACAGGCTCACATAGGAACACTGAAGCTTTCTTT. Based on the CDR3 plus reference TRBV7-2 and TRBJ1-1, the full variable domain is GAGVSQSPSNKVTEKGKDVELRCDPISGHTALYWYRQSLGQGLEFLIYFQGNSAPDKSGLPSDRFSAERTGGSVSTLTIQRTQQEDSAVYLCASSRDLGTGSHRNTEAFFGQGTRLTVV.

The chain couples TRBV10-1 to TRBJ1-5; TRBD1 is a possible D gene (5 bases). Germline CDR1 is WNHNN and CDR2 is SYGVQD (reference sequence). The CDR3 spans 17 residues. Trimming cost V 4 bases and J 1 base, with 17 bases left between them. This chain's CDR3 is CASSGERGGRSNQPQHF. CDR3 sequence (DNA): TGCGCCAGCAGTGGAGAACGGGGGGGACGGAGCAATCAGCCCCAGCATTTT.

This CDR3 reads CASSLQGVGNNSPLHF. CDR3 DNA: TGCGCCAGCAGCTTGCAGGGGGTAGGCAATAATTCACCCCTCCACTTT. The chain recombines TRBV5-1 with TRBJ1-6; TRBD1 aligns across 7 bases. Trimming cost V 1 base and J 5 bases; bases outside gene matches: 6. Looked up from germline, CDR1 is SGHRS and CDR2 is YFSETQ. The CDR3 length is 16 residues.

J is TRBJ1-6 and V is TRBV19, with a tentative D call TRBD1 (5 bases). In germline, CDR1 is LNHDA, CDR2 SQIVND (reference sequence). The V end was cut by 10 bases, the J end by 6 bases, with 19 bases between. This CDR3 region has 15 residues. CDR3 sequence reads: CATKGREGTNSPLHF. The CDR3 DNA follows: TGTGCCACCAAAGGCAGGGAGGGAACTAATTCACCCCTCCACTTT. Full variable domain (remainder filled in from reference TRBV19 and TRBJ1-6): DGGITQSPKYLFRKEGQNVTLSCEQNLNHDAMYWYRQDPGQGLRLIYYSQIVNDFQKGDIAEGYSVSREKKESFPLTVTSAQKNPTAFYLCATKGREGTNSPLHFGNGTRLTVT.

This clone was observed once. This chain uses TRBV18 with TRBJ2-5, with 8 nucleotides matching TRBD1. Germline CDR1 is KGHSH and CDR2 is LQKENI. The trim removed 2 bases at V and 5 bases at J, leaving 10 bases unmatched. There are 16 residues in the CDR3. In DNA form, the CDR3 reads TGTGCCAGCTCACCAGGGCAGGGGGCCCAGGGGGAGACCCAGTACTTC. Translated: CASSPGQGAQGETQYF.

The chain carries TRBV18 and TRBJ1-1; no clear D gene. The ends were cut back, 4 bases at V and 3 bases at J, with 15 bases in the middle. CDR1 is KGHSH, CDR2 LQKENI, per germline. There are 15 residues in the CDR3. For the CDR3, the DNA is TGTGCCAGCTCACTTACCTCCCGCGGGGACACTGAAGCTTTCTTT. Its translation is CASSLTSRGDTEAFF. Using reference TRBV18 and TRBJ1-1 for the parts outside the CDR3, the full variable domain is NAGVMQNPRHLVRRRGQEARLRCSPMKGHSHVYWYRQLPEEGLKFMVYLQKENIIDESGMPKERFSAEFPKEGPSILRIQQVVRGDSAAYFCASSLTSRGDTEAFFGQGTRLTVV.

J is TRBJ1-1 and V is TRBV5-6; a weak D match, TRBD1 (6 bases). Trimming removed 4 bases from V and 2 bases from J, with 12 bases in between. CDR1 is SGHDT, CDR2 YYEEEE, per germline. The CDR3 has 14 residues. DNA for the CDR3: TGTGCCAGCAGCCGGACAGAAAGTAACACTGAAGCTTTCTTT. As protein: CASSRTESNTEAFF.

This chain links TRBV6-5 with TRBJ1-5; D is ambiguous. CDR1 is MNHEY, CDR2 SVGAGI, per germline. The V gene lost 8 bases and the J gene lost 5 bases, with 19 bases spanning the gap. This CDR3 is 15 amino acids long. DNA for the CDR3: TGTGCCAGCTGGGAGAGTCAAAGTACGTATCAGCCCCAGCATTTT. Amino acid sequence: CASWESQSTYQPQHF.

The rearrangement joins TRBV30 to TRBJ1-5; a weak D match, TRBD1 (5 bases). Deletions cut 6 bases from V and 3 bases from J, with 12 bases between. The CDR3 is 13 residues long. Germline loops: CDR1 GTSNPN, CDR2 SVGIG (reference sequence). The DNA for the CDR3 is TGTGCCTGTCAACAGGATCTCAATCAGCCCCAGCATTTT. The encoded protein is CACQQDLNQPQHF.

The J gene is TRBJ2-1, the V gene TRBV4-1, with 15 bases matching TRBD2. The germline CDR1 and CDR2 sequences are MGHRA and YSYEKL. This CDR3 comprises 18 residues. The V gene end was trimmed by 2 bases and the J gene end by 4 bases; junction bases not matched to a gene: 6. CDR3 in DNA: TGCGCCAGCAGCCAACAGCCGGGACTAGCGGGGGGATACAATGAGCAGTTCTTC. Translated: CASSQQPGLAGGYNEQFF.

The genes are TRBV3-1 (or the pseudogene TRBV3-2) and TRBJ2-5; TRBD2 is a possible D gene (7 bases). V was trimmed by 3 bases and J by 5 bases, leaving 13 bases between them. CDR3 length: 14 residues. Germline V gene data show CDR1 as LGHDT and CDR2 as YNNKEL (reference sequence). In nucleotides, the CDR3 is TGTGCCAGCAGCCACAGAGGGGGGGTGGAGACCCAGTACTTC. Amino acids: CASSHRGGVETQYF.

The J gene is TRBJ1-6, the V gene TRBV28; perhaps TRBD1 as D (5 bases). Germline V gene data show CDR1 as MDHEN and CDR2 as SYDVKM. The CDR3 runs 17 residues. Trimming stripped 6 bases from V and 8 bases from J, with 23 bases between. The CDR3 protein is CASSLSIGWGIHSPLHF. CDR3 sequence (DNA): TGTGCCAGCAGCCTTAGCATCGGTTGGGGGATACATTCACCCCTCCACTTT.

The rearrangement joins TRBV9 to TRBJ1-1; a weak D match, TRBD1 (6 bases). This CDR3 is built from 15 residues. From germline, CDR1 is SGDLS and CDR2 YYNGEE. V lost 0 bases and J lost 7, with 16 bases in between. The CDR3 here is CASSVDFWGRDEAFF. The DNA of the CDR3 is TGTGCCAGCAGCGTAGACTTTTGGGGGCGGGATGAAGCTTTCTTT.

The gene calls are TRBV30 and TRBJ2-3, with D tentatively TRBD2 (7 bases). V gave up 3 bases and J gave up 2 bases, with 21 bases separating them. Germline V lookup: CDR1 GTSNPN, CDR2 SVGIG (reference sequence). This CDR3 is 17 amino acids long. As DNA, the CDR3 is TGTGCCTGGAGCGCGGGGGCCCAGCGCGGGTTCACAGATACGCAGTATTTT. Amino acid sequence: CAWSAGAQRGFTDTQYF.

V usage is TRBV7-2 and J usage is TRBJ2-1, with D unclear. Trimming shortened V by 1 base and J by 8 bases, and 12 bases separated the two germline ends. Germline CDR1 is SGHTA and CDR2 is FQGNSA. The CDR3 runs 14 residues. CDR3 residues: CASSLGHMGDEQFF. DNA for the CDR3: TGTGCCAGCAGCTTAGGCCATATGGGCGATGAGCAGTTCTTC.

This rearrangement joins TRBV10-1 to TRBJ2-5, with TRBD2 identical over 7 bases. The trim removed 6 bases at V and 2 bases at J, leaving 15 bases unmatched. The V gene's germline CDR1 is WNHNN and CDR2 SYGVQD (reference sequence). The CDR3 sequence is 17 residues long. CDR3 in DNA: TGCGCCAGCAGCGGAGGCCGCGGGGGACCACCTCAAGAGACCCAGTACTTC. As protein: CASSGGRGGPPQETQYF.

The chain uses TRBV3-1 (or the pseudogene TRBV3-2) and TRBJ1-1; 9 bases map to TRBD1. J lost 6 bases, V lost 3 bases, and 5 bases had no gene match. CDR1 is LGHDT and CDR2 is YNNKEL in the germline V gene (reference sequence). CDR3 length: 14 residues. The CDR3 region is CASSQRQGGAEAFF. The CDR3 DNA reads TGTGCCAGCAGCCAGAGACAGGGGGGAGCTGAAGCTTTCTTT.